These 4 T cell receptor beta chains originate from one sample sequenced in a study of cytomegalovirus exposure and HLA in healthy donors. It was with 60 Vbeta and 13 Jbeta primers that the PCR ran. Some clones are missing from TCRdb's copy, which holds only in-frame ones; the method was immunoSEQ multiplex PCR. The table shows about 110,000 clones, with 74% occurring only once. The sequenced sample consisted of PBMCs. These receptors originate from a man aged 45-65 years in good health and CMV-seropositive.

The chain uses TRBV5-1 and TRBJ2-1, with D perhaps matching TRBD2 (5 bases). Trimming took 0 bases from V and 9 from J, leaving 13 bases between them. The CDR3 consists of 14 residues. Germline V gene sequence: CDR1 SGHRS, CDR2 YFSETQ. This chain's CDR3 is CASSLVPEAGEQFF. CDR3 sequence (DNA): TGCGCCAGCAGCTTGGTCCCAGAGGCGGGTGAGCAGTTCTTC.

The CDR3 region has the DNA TGTGCCAGCAGCGCCTCAGGGGGGCGTGACTATGGCTACACCTTC. This sequence encodes CASSASGGRDYGYTF. This rearrangement joins TRBV2 to TRBJ1-2; 7 bases are shared with TRBD1. This CDR3 has 15 amino acids. The germline gives CDR1 SNHLY, CDR2 FYNNEI. After removal of 6 bases from V and 3 bases from J, the junction contained 10 bases not matched to a gene.

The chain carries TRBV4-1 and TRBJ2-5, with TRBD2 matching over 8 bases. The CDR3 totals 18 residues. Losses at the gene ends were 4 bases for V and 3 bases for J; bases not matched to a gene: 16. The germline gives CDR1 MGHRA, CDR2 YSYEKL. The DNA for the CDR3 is TGCGCCAGCAGCCCCCGGGGCCTGCGGGAGACTAGCGAAGAGACCCAGTACTTC. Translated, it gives CASSPRGLRETSEETQYF.

The CDR3, as DNA: TGCGCCAGCAGCCTCCGACAGGGGGATATGAATACGCAGTATTTT. This sequence encodes CASSLRQGDMNTQYF. The V and J genes are TRBV4-1 and TRBJ2-3, with 9 bases lining up with TRBD1. J was trimmed by 7 bases and V by 4 bases; bases with no gene match: 9. CDR3 length equals 15 residues. CDR1 MGHRA and CDR2 YSYEKL come from the germline V gene.